The 6 T cell receptor beta chains below come from one sample, sequenced in a study of blood T cell repertoires in COVID-19. TCRdb's table, derived via immunoSEQ multiplex PCR, lists solely in-frame clones and lacks some. Of around 170,000 clones in the sample, around 80% were seen once. The source material was peripheral blood. The receptors stem from a man in his 70s with active or convalescent COVID-19.

This clone was detected once. The V call is TRBV30, the J call TRBJ1-3; D unresolved. The CDR3 runs to 16 residues. V gave up 4 bases and J gave up 0 bases, with 16 bases separating them. Per germline, CDR1 GTSNPN and CDR2 SVGIG (reference sequence). CDR3 region: CAWKPAGWNSGNTIYF. In DNA form, the CDR3 reads TGTGCCTGGAAACCGGCCGGGTGGAACTCTGGAAACACCATATATTTT.

The chain uses TRBV30 and TRBJ1-1; 7 bases agree with TRBD1. CDR3 length equals 15 residues. V trimming: 2 bases; J trimming: 8 bases; junction bases outside the gene matches: 14. CDR1 and CDR2 from the germline V gene are GTSNPN and SVGIG (reference sequence). CDR3 loop: CAWSTFLRRDSEAFF. The CDR3 coding sequence is TGTGCCTGGAGTACCTTTTTAAGACGGGACAGCGAAGCTTTCTTT.

In regard to this clone: This may stem from a read error, because a much larger clone lies one nucleotide away. Distinct nucleotide sequences in the sample also encode this CDR3. The chain joins TRBV28 to TRBJ1-1; D remains ambiguous. CDR3 length equals 12 residues. Germline assignment: CDR1 MDHEN and CDR2 SYDVKM. Between the trimmed V and J ends, which lost 5 bases and 1 base, there was a span of 5 bases. CDR3 nucleotide sequence: TGTGCCAGCAGTGCCAGGAACACTGAAGCTTTCTTT. This gives the protein CASSARNTEAFF.

The CDR3 spells CASSPLAGAQNNEQFF. As DNA, the CDR3 is TGCGCCAGCAGTCCCCTAGCGGGGGCCCAAAACAATGAGCAGTTCTTC. The V and J genes are TRBV10-1 and TRBJ2-1; 10 bases fit TRBD2. V trimming: 5 bases; J trimming: 5 bases; junction bases outside the gene matches: 9. The CDR3 spans 16 residues. Germline assignment: CDR1 WNHNN and CDR2 SYGVQD (reference sequence).

This sequence joins TRBV3-1 (or the pseudogene TRBV3-2) and TRBJ2-7; 15 bases align to TRBD2. In germline, CDR1 is LGHDT, CDR2 YNNKEL (reference sequence). This CDR3 comprises 15 residues. V dropped 0 bases and J dropped 7; count of bases not matched to a gene: 1. The CDR3 nucleotides are TGTGCCAGCAGCCAAGAGGGACTAGCGGGAGGTGAGCAGTACTTC. This sequence encodes CASSQEGLAGGEQYF.

The table lists this clone with a few counts. This rearrangement joins TRBV9 to TRBJ2-1, with 7 bases identical to TRBD2. The germline V gene encodes CDR1 SGDLS and CDR2 YYNGEE. Trimming took 0 bases from V and 8 from J; bases not matched to a gene: 5. The CDR3 length is 14 residues. The CDR3 DNA sequence: TGTGCCAGCAGCGTAGATCCAGCGGGATATGAGCAGTTCTTC. It yields the protein CASSVDPAGYEQFF.